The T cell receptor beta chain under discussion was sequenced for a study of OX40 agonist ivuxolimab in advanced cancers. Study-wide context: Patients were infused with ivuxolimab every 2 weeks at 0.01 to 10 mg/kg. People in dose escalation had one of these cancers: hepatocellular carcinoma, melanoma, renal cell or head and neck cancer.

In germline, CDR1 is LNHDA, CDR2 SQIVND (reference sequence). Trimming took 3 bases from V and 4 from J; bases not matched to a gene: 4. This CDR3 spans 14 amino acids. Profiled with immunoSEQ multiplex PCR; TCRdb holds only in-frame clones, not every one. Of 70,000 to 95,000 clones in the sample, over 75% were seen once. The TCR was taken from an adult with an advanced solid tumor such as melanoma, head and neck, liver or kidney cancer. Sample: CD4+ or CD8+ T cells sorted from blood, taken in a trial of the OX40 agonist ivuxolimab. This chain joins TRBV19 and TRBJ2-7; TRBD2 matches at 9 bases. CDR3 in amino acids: CASSIRTSEYEQYF. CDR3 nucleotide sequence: TGTGCCAGTAGTATCCGGACTAGCGAGTACGAGCAGTACTTC.